This TCR beta chain was obtained from a study of T cell repertoires in cytomegalovirus infection. Overall study context: Newly reported HLA-C-restricted and thoroughly characterized HLA-B-restricted CMV epitopes were employed. Public TCR beta signatures indicated both CMV infection and matching HLA type. Whole-study findings and limits: The ex vivo response was dominated by HLA-C-restricted CMV-specific TCR beta clonotypes. Cumulated frequencies of public TCR beta families served to identify carriers of CMV plus the relevant HLA.

CDR3 length: 14 amino acids. V was trimmed by 6 bases and J by 2 bases, leaving 13 bases between them. Concerning this clonotype itself: Its antigen is as yet unknown.

Each CDR3 protein gets one entry after TCRdb re-called the reads with MiXCR. The repertoire holds under 850,000 distinct CDR3 sequences, with 30% to 35% as singletons. This chain joins TRBV12-3 or TRBV12-4 and TRBJ2-5; D unclear. The clonotype comes from a human donor in good health (CMV status not recorded). Some clones in this sample may be carry-over from other donors' samples. The material sequenced was cultured PBMCs, taken from culture after CMV antigen stimulation. DNA for the CDR3: TGTGCCAGCAGCTCCTCTTATGGACAAGAGACCCAGTACTTC. Translated: CASSSSYGQETQYF.